This paragraph reports one T cell receptor beta chain. Only in-frame clones appear in the TCRdb table, and some are missing; sequencing was by immunoSEQ multiplex PCR. The sample records approximately 290,000 clones, 70% to 90% being singletons. The data stem from a study of blood T cell repertoires in COVID-19. As for the study in general: Collection of acute and convalescent COVID-19 samples took place in the United States, Italy and Spain.

V lost 6 bases, J lost 5 bases, and 10 bases stayed unmatched. Germline CDR1 SNHLY, CDR2 FYNNEI. CDR3 length: 15 amino acids. The chain couples TRBV2 to TRBJ2-5, with TRBD2 matching 9 bases. The receptor was isolated from a human donor with COVID-19, enrolled during active disease. The donor label of this sample is uncertain. Specimen: peripheral blood. The CDR3 loop reads CASRSMAGGVETQYF. The CDR3 DNA reads as TGTGCCAGCAGATCGATGGCGGGAGGGGTGGAGACCCAGTACTTC.